The 27 T cell receptor beta chains below were found in one sample sequenced in a study of monozygotic twins with inflammatory bowel disease. Reprocessing the 5' RACE reads, TCRdb reports a single entry for every CDR3 protein and omits DNA. The sample's table shows approximately 400,000 distinct CDR3 sequences. The sequenced material came from blood. Every receptor here comes from a human donor with ulcerative colitis or Crohn's disease, or a healthy co-twin of an affected twin (not recorded which).

The chain links TRBV7-2 to TRBJ2-6; TCRdb names TRBD1, which stays unverified in the absence of DNA. CDR1 SGHTA and CDR2 FQGNSA come from the germline V gene. This CDR3 region has 15 residues. The CDR3: CARQGANSGANVLTF.

The CDR3 loop reads CASSQDPFSYEQYF. J is TRBJ2-7 and V is TRBV14. This CDR3 has 14 residues. Germline V gives CDR1 SGHDN, CDR2 FVKESK.

The V and J genes are TRBV10-3 and TRBJ2-2. The CDR3 has 12 amino acids. Germline V gene sequence: CDR1 ENHRY, CDR2 SYGVKD. CDR3 protein: CAIRTLYGELFF.

The V and J genes are TRBV19 and TRBJ2-1. Germline lookup yields CDR1 LNHDA and CDR2 SQIVND (reference sequence). This CDR3 region has 12 residues. CDR3 residues: CASSMSRNEQFF.

This rearrangement joins TRBV9 to TRBJ1-1; absent DNA, TCRdb's TRBD1 call cannot be checked. The germline gives CDR1 SGDLS, CDR2 YYNGEE. The CDR3 extends over 16 amino acids. CDR3: CASSVEHGQGPTEAFF.

Here the CDR3 reads CASSLTSGAPNEQFF. V usage is TRBV7-3 and J usage is TRBJ2-1; TCRdb selects TRBD1, and the lack of DNA leaves this call unchecked. Germline V gene lookup returns CDR1 SGHTA and CDR2 FQGTGA. The CDR3 totals 15 residues.

The chain couples TRBV24-1 to TRBJ2-1; TCRdb's D gene call, TRBD2, goes unchecked for lack of DNA. The CDR3 consists of 19 residues. Germline V CDR1 and CDR2: KGHDR, SFDVKD. This chain's CDR3 is CATSDSGLGKWSSYNEQFF.

V and J are TRBV18 and TRBJ2-7; without DNA, the TCRdb call of TRBD1 cannot be checked. The CDR3 is 15 residues long. Germline lookup yields CDR1 KGHSH and CDR2 LQKENI. This chain's CDR3 is CASSPRTGIAYEQYF.

The chain carries TRBV20-1 and TRBJ2-3; TCRdb returns TRBD1, unconfirmable since there is no DNA. The germline V gene has CDR1 DFQATT and CDR2 SNEGSKA (reference sequence). CDR3 size: 15 residues. The CDR3 loop reads CSGRGYRHSTDTQYF.

The chain employs TRBV5-1 and TRBJ1-1. CDR1 SGHRS and CDR2 YFSETQ come from the germline V gene. This CDR3 has 14 residues. The CDR3: CASSLESGNTEAFF.

V gene TRBV10-2 combines with J gene TRBJ2-5; TCRdb indicates TRBD2, and absent DNA this call remains unverified. The CDR3 spans 15 residues. The germline CDR1 and CDR2 sequences are WSHSY and SAAADI. The CDR3: CASRPLSGRQETQYF.

V gene TRBV29-1 combines with J gene TRBJ2-5; checking the TCRdb D call of TRBD2 is not possible without DNA. CDR3 size: 13 residues. Germline V CDR1 and CDR2: SQVTM, ANQGSEA. The CDR3 sequence: CSVHGGVQETQYF.

The chain employs TRBV10-3 and TRBJ2-2; TCRdb proposes TRBD2, but this gene call is untestable without DNA. The CDR3 consists of 16 residues. The germline gives CDR1 ENHRY, CDR2 SYGVKD. CDR3 amino acids: CAIPTASGKNTGELFF.

The V gene is TRBV20-1, the J gene TRBJ2-7. This CDR3 contains 13 residues. Germline values: CDR1 DFQATT, CDR2 SNEGSKA (reference sequence). CDR3 sequence reads: CSARADLLYEQYF.

The rearrangement links TRBV6-1 to TRBJ1-1; TCRdb designates TRBD1, a call that cannot be tested without DNA. This CDR3 is built from 13 residues. Germline CDR1 MNHNS, CDR2 SASEGT. The CDR3 here is CASNTGVYTEAFF.

CDR3: CASSPITGLEVREQYF. The chain is built from TRBV7-9 and TRBJ2-7; TCRdb proposes TRBD2, but this gene call is untestable without DNA. Germline V lookup: CDR1 SEHNR, CDR2 FQNEAQ (reference sequence). The CDR3 covers 16 residues.

The chain couples TRBV6-1 to TRBJ1-1. This CDR3 region has 14 residues. Germline CDR1 is MNHNS and CDR2 is SASEGT. The CDR3 region is CASSENNLNTEAFF.

The chain's CDR3 is CASSLGSSVYNEQFF. J is TRBJ2-1 and V is TRBV7-2; without DNA, the TCRdb call of TRBD2 cannot be checked. The CDR3 runs 15 residues. From germline, CDR1 is SGHTA and CDR2 FQGNSA.

The J gene is TRBJ1-5, the V gene TRBV6-1; TCRdb indicates TRBD1, and absent DNA this call remains unverified. There are 15 residues in the CDR3. Germline V gene lookup returns CDR1 MNHNS and CDR2 SASEGT. CDR3 sequence: CASRPTDSRNQPQHF.

The J gene is TRBJ2-1, the V gene TRBV6-2 or TRBV6-3; TCRdb's D gene call, TRBD1, goes unchecked for lack of DNA. The CDR3 consists of 21 residues. Germline-derived CDR1 and CDR2 are MNHEY and SVGEGT. CDR3: CASSYLLPGQIKWSNYNEQFF.

This chain joins TRBV28 and TRBJ2-1. This CDR3 has 13 amino acids. The germline V gene has CDR1 MDHEN and CDR2 SYDVKM. The CDR3 sequence is CATTGAPYNEQFF.

V gene TRBV11-2 combines with J gene TRBJ1-4; with no DNA, the TCRdb D assignment of TRBD1 cannot be verified. Germline V gene data show CDR1 as SGHAT and CDR2 as FQNNGV. The CDR3 has 16 amino acids. CDR3 sequence: CASSRGQGSTNEKLFF.

The chain combines TRBV7-7 with TRBJ2-3; checking the TCRdb D call of TRBD1 is not possible without DNA. Germline V gene lookup returns CDR1 SSHAT and CDR2 FNYEAQ (reference sequence). This CDR3 has 13 amino acids. CDR3 in amino acids: CASSGGAGGTQYF.

The gene calls are TRBV12-3 or TRBV12-4 and TRBJ1-1. CDR3 length: 17 residues. The CDR3 reads CASTLGSTGTAAIKAFF.

This chain joins TRBV27 and TRBJ2-1; TCRdb calls TRBD2, which cannot be checked without DNA. The CDR3 sequence is 15 residues long. Germline V gives CDR1 MNHEY, CDR2 SMNVEV (reference sequence). CDR3 protein: CASSPLAGGDNEQFF.

The chain is built from TRBV29-1 and TRBJ1-5; without DNA, the TCRdb call of TRBD1 cannot be checked. CDR3 length: 17 amino acids. Germline CDR1 SQVTM, CDR2 ANQGSEA. CDR3 region: CSVVRVGSRPHNQPQHF.

This chain joins TRBV19 and TRBJ2-1; TCRdb lists TRBD2, though no DNA is available to test this call. Germline assignment: CDR1 LNHDA and CDR2 SQIVND (reference sequence). The CDR3 totals 15 residues. The CDR3 loop is CASSIKAGVRNEQFF.